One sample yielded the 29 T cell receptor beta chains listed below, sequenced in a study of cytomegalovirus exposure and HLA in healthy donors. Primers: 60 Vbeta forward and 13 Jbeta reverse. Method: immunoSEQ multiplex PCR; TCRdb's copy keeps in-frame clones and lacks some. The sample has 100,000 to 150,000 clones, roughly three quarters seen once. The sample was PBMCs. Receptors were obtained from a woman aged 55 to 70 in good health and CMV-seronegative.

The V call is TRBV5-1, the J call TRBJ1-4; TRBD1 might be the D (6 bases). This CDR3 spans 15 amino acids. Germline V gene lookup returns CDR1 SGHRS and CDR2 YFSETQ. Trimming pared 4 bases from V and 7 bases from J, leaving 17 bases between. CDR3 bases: TGCGCCAGCAGCACAGGGACGGCGTCGTCTGAAAAACTGTTTTTT. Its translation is CASSTGTASSEKLFF.

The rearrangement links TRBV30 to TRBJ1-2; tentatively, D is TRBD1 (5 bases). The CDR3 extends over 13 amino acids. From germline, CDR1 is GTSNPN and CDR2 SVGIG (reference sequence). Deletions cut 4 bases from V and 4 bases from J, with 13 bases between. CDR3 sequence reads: CAWMRDRPYGYTF. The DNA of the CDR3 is TGTGCCTGGATGAGAGACAGACCCTATGGCTACACCTTC.

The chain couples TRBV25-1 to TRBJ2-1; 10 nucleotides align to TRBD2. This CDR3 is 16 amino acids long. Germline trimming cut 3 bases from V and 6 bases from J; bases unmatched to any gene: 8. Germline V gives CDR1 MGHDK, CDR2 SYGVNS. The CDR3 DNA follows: TGTGCCAGCAGTGAGCTAGGACTAGCGGAACTCAATGAGCAGTTCTTC. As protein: CASSELGLAELNEQFF.

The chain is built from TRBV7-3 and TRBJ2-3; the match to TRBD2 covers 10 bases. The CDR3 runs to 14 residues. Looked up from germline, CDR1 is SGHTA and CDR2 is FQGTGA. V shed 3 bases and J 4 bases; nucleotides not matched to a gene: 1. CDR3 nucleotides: TGTGCCAGCAGCTTTGGACTAGCGGCAGATACGCAGTATTTT. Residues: CASSFGLAADTQYF.

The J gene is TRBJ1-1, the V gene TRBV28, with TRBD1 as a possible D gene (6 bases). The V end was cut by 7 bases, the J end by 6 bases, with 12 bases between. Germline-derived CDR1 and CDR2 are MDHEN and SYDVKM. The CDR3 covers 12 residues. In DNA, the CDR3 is TGTGCCAGCAAGGCCAGGGGCCCTGAAGCTTTCTTT. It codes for CASKARGPEAFF.

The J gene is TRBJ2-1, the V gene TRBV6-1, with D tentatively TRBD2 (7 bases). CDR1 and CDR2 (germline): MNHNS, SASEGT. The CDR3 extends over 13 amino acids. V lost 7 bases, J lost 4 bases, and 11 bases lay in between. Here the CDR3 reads CASIRGGYNEQFF. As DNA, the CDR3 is TGTGCCAGCATAAGGGGGGGGTACAATGAGCAGTTCTTC.

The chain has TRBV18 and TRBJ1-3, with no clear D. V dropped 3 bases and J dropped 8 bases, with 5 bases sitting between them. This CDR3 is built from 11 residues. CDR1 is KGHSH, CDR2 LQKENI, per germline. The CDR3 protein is CASSPGDTIYF. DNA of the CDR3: TGTGCCAGCTCACCCGGAGACACCATATATTTT.

CDR3 DNA: TGCAGCGTTGGGGAGGGAGGGGTAGCCACAGATACGCAGTATTTT. It is translated as CSVGEGGVATDTQYF. The chain recombines TRBV29-1 with TRBJ2-3, with 7 bases matching TRBD2. Germline assignment: CDR1 SQVTM and CDR2 ANQGSEA. V shed 4 bases, J shed 2 bases, and the junction held 9 bases outside the gene matches. This CDR3 region has 15 residues.

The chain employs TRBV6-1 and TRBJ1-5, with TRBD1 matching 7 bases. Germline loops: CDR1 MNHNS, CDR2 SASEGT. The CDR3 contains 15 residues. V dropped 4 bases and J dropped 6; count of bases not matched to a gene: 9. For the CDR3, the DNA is TGTGCCAGCAGTGTCGGGACAGCTCATCTTCAGCCCCAGCATTTT. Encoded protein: CASSVGTAHLQPQHF.

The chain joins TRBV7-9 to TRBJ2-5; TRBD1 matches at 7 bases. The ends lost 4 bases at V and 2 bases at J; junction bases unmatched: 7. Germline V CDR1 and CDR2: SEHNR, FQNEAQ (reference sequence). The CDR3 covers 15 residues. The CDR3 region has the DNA TGTGCCAGCAGCTCTCTAGGACAGGTTCAAGAGACCCAGTACTTC. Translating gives CASSSLGQVQETQYF.

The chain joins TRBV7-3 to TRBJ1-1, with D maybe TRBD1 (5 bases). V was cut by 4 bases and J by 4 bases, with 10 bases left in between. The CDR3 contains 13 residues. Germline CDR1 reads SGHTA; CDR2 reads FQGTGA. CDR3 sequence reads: CASSSRGGTEAFF. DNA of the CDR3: TGTGCCAGCAGCTCACGGGGGGGCACTGAAGCTTTCTTT.

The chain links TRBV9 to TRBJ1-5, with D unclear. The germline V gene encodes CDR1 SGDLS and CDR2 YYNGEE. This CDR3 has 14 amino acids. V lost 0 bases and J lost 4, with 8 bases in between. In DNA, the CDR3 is TGTGCCAGCAGCGTAGAAGGAGCGAATCAGCCCCAGCATTTT. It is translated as CASSVEGANQPQHF.

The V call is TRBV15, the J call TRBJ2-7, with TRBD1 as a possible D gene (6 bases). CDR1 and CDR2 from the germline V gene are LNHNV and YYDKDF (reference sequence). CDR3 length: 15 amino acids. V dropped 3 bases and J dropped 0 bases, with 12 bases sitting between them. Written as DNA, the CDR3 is TGTGCCACCAGCAGTGGGGACACCCTCTCCTACGAGCAGTACTTC. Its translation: CATSSGDTLSYEQYF. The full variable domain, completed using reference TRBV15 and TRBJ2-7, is DAMVIQNPRYQVTQFGKPVTLSCSQTLNHNVMYWYQQKSSQAPKLLFHYYDKDFNNEADTPDNFQSRRPNTSFCFLDIRSPGLGDTAMYLCATSSGDTLSYEQYFGPGTRLTVT.

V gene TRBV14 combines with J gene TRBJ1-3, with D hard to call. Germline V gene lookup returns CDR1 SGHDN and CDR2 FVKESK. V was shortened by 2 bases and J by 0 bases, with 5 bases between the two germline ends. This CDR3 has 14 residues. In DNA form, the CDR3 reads TGTGCCAGCAGCCAATTTAGCTCTGGAAACACCATATATTTT. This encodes CASSQFSSGNTIYF.

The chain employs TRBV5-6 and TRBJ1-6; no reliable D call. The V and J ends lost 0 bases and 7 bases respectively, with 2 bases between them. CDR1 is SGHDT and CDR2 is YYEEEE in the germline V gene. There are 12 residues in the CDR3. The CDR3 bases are TGTGCCAGCAGCTTGGCGAATTCACCCCTCCACTTT. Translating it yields CASSLANSPLHF.

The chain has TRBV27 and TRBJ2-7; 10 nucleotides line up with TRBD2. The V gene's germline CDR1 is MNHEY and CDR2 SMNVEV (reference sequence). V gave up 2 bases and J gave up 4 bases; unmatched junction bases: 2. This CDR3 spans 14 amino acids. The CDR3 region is CASSLASGSYEQYF. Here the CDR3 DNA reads TGTGCCAGCAGTTTAGCTAGCGGGAGTTACGAGCAGTACTTC.

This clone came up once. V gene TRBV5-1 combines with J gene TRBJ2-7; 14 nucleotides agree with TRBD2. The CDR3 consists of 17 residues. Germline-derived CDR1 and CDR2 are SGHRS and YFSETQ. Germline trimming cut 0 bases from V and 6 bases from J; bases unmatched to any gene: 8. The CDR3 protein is CASSLVPLTSGRAEQYF. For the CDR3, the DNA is TGCGCCAGCAGCTTGGTCCCTCTGACTAGCGGGAGGGCCGAGCAGTACTTC.

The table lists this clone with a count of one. CDR3 nucleotide sequence: TGTGCCAGTAGCCGAACGGCGGTGAGCTCCTACAATGAGCAGTTCTTC. Protein: CASSRTAVSSYNEQFF. The rearrangement links TRBV19 to TRBJ2-1; D remains ambiguous. This CDR3 has 16 amino acids. Per the germline V gene, CDR1 is LNHDA and CDR2 is SQIVND (reference sequence). Trimming removed 6 bases from V and 0 bases from J, with 15 bases in between.

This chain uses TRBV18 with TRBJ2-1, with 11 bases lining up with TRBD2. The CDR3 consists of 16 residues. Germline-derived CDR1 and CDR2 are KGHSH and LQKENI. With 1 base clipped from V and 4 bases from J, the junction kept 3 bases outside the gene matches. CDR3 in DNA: TGTGCCAGCTCACCACGGGGACTAGCGGATTACAATGAGCAGTTCTTC. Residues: CASSPRGLADYNEQFF.

The CDR3 nucleotides are TGTGCCAGCAGGATAGGGGGCTCTGGGGCCAACGTCCTGACTTTC. It encodes CASRIGGSGANVLTF. The chain couples TRBV6-1 to TRBJ2-6; D is possibly TRBD1 (6 bases). V gave up 6 bases and J gave up 0 bases, with 9 bases separating them. Per germline, CDR1 MNHNS and CDR2 SASEGT. This CDR3 has 15 residues.

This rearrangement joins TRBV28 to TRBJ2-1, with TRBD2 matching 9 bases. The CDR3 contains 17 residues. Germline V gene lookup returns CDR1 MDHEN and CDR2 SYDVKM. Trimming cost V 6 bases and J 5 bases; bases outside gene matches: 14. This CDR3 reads CASSSFIFAGGDNEQFF. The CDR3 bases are TGTGCCAGCAGCTCCTTTATATTCGCGGGGGGGGACAATGAGCAGTTCTTC.

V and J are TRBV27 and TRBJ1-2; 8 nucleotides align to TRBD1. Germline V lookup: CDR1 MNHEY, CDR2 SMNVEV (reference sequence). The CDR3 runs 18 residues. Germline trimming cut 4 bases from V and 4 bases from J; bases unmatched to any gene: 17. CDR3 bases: TGTGCCAGCAGTTCCCAGGGGGCGGGTAGGAGAACGGGCTATGGCTACACCTTC. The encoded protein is CASSSQGAGRRTGYGYTF.

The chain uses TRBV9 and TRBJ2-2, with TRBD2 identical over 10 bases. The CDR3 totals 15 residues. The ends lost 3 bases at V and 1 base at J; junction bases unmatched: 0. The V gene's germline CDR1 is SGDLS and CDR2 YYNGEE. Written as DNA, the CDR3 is TGTGCCAGCAGCGCTAGCGGGGGGAACACCGGGGAGCTGTTTTTT. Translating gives CASSASGGNTGELFF.

Here the CDR3 DNA reads TGTGCCAGCAGATCGGAGGGCTCCTATAATTCACCCCTCCACTTT. Translation gives CASRSEGSYNSPLHF. The chain combines TRBV2 with TRBJ1-6; no firm D call. The germline V gene has CDR1 SNHLY and CDR2 FYNNEI. CDR3 length equals 15 residues. V was cut by 6 bases and J by 0 bases, with 9 bases left in between.

The CDR3 spells CASSSQDRTISYEQYF. CDR3 in DNA: TGCGCCAGCAGCTCCCAGGACAGAACAATCTCCTACGAGCAGTACTTC. This chain connects TRBV5-1 to TRBJ2-7, with a weak D call TRBD1 (6 bases). Germline lookup yields CDR1 SGHRS and CDR2 YFSETQ. Trimming cost V 3 bases and J 0 bases, with 16 bases left between them. The CDR3 consists of 16 residues.

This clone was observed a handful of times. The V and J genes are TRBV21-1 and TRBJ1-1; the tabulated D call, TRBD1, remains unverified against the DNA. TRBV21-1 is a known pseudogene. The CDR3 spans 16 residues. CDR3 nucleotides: TGTGCCAGCAGCCTGGGAATGAGGGGGCTTAACACTGAAGCTTTCTTT. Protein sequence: CASSLGMRGLNTEAFF.

Written as DNA, the CDR3 is TGCAGCGTTGAAGATGGGACAGGGGGCGCGGGTGGCTACACCTTC. Residues: CSVEDGTGGAGGYTF. The chain joins TRBV29-1 to TRBJ1-2; 12 nucleotides agree with TRBD1. The germline gives CDR1 SQVTM, CDR2 ANQGSEA. This CDR3 has 15 amino acids. V lost 0 bases to trimming and J lost 7 bases; unmatched junction nucleotides: 6.

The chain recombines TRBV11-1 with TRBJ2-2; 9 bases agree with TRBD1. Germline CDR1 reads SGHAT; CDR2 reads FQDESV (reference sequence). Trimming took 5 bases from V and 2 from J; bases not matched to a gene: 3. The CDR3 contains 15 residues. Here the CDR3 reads CASSDRGVNTGELFF. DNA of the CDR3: TGTGCCAGCAGCGACAGGGGGGTTAACACCGGGGAGCTGTTTTTT.

The chain's CDR3 is CASSSPRGGKGYTF. CDR3 in DNA: TGCGCCAGCAGCTCTCCTCGAGGGGGTAAGGGCTACACCTTC. The chain recombines TRBV5-1 with TRBJ1-2, with D tentatively TRBD1 (6 bases). V lost 3 bases and J lost 8, with 17 bases in between. Germline values: CDR1 SGHRS, CDR2 YFSETQ. CDR3 size: 14 residues. The complete variable domain, with remaining parts taken from reference TRBV5-1 and TRBJ1-2, reads KAGVTQTPRYLIKTRGQQVTLSCSPISGHRSVSWYQQTPGQGLQFLFEYFSETQRNKGNFPGRFSGRQFSNSRSEMNVSTLELGDSALYLCASSSPRGGKGYTFGSGTRLTVV.